The clone carrying this T cell receptor (beta chain) is a singleton in its sample. Its antigen is not identified. The data belong to a study of a mutant IDH1 vaccine in newly diagnosed glioma. Study background: Treated patients were roughly 60% male, 37.5% female, mean age about 43 years.

As to time point: week 5, during vaccination. All doses held 300 ug of mutant IDH1 20-mer peptide, with topical imiquimod. This table comes from immunoSEQ multiplex PCR, and its TCRdb copy is limited to in-frame clones, with some not included. The table has approximately 26,000 clones, more than 70% seen once. V was pared by 4 bases and J by 9 bases, with 10 bases between. The germline gives CDR1 SGHDT, CDR2 YYEEEE. The CDR3 loop spans 11 amino acids. This chain connects TRBV5-6 to TRBJ2-5, with D maybe TRBD2 (6 bases). The sequence was obtained from a man younger than 35 with glioma. The starting material was PBMCs, obtained from a glioma patient whose treatment included an IDH1 peptide vaccine. The CDR3 loop reads CASSAGSAQYF. The DNA of the CDR3 is TGTGCCAGCAGCGCGGGGTCCGCCCAGTACTTC.